Following are 17 T cell receptor beta chains from one sample sequenced in a study of OX40 agonist ivuxolimab in advanced cancers. The library was obtained by the immunoSEQ multiplex PCR assay. Imported from immuneACCESS, the table was reduced by TCRdb to in-frame sequences with V and J called. These copies leave out some clones; in studies compared against another copy, an unresolved V gene accounts for under half, and the cause of the remainder is not known. For this sample the table gives 60,000 to 65,000 clones, of which around 80% were detected only once. Roughly 2.1% of the sample goes to the ten largest clones. Sequencing used CD4+ or CD8+ T cells sorted from blood, obtained in a trial of the OX40 agonist ivuxolimab. The receptors derive from an adult with an advanced solid tumor such as melanoma, head and neck, liver or kidney cancer.

This clone occurred once. V gene TRBV6-6 combines with J gene TRBJ2-3; 10 positions match TRBD2. The CDR3 runs to 14 residues. The germline V gene encodes CDR1 MNHNY and CDR2 SVGAGI (reference sequence). Unmatched junction bases numbered 6, after V lost 6 bases and J lost 6 bases. The CDR3 loop reads CASRRLAGEDTQYF. CDR3 DNA sequence: TGTGCCAGCAGACGGCTAGCGGGAGAGGATACGCAGTATTTT.

The rearrangement uses TRBV21-1 and TRBJ1-6. TRBV21-1 corresponds to a pseudogene. The CDR3 loop spans 20 amino acids. CDR3 nucleotide sequence: TGTGCCAGCAGCATGTGTGTAGAGGTAACTCATCCTCTCTATAATTCACCCCTCCACTTT. Protein: CASSMCVEVTHPLYNSPLHF.

The rearrangement joins TRBV6-6 to TRBJ1-5, with D possibly TRBD1 on 6 matching bases. CDR1 MNHNY and CDR2 SVGAGI come from the germline V gene (reference sequence). Trimming pared 2 bases from V and 7 bases from J, leaving 15 bases between. There are 15 residues in the CDR3. The CDR3 DNA sequence: TGTGCCAGCAGTTACAGCCCACAGGGTGGCCAGCCCCAGCATTTT. Amino acid sequence: CASSYSPQGGQPQHF.

This clone was detected a few times. The chain carries TRBV7-8 and TRBJ1-5; TRBD1 matches 7 bases. This CDR3 comprises 15 residues. CDR1 and CDR2 from the germline V gene are SGHVS and FQNEAQ. J was trimmed by 3 bases and V by 5 bases; bases with no gene match: 7. Here the CDR3 DNA reads TGTGCCAGCAGCGACCTGACAGGGAACAATCAGCCCCAGCATTTT. It yields the protein CASSDLTGNNQPQHF.

The chain has TRBV9 and TRBJ2-1; the D is unclear. V lost 4 bases and J lost 10, with 18 bases in between. Germline CDR1 is SGDLS and CDR2 is YYNGEE. This CDR3 contains 14 residues. The CDR3 protein is CASSPTVSLGEQFF. In DNA form, the CDR3 reads TGTGCCAGCAGCCCCACCGTTTCGCTCGGGGAGCAGTTCTTC.

This clone was detected a few times. The V and J genes are TRBV19 and TRBJ2-3; 7 nucleotides line up with TRBD1. CDR3 size: 16 residues. Germline loops: CDR1 LNHDA, CDR2 SQIVND (reference sequence). V lost 6 bases and J lost 0; bases outside the gene matches: 9. The CDR3 DNA sequence: TGTGCCAGTAGACTAAGACAGGGCGGGAGCACAGATACGCAGTATTTT. Amino acids: CASRLRQGGSTDTQYF.

This chain joins TRBV9 and TRBJ1-3; 7 bases fit TRBD1. The CDR3 loop spans 15 amino acids. Looked up from germline, CDR1 is SGDLS and CDR2 is YYNGEE. The trim removed 3 bases at V and 0 bases at J, leaving 3 bases unmatched. The CDR3 spells CASSEQGISGNTIYF. The DNA of the CDR3 is TGTGCCAGCAGCGAACAGGGGATCTCTGGAAACACCATATATTTT.

The chain links TRBV5-6 to TRBJ2-5; 7 bases agree with TRBD1. Germline V gene lookup returns CDR1 SGHDT and CDR2 YYEEEE. This CDR3 region has 14 residues. J was trimmed by 4 bases and V by 4 bases; bases with no gene match: 7. CDR3 DNA sequence: TGTGCCAGCAGCCCCCTACAGGGGAGAGAGACCCAGTACTTC. Translation: CASSPLQGRETQYF. The complete variable domain, with remaining parts taken from reference TRBV5-6 and TRBJ2-5, reads DAGVTQSPTHLIKTRGQQVTLRCSPKSGHDTVSWYQQALGQGPQFIFQYYEEEERQRGNFPDRFSGHQFPNYSSELNVNALLLGDSALYLCASSPLQGRETQYFGPGTRLLVL.

This clone was counted between two and nine times. This chain uses TRBV11-2 with TRBJ2-7; TRBD2 is a possible D gene (5 bases). Germline CDR1 is SGHAT and CDR2 is FQNNGV. Trimming took 0 bases from V and 8 from J, leaving 17 bases between them. The CDR3 has 15 residues. The CDR3 reads CASSLDRLADGKQYF. The CDR3 coding sequence is TGTGCCAGCAGCTTAGATCGTCTAGCTGACGGGAAGCAGTACTTC.

CDR3 sequence reads: CASSYGRNSPLHF. In DNA form, the CDR3 reads TGTGCCAGCAGTTACGGCAGGAATTCACCCCTCCACTTT. V is TRBV6-6 and J is TRBJ1-6; D ambiguous. Trimming pared 2 bases from V and 7 bases from J, leaving 6 bases between. This CDR3 region has 13 residues. Germline-derived CDR1 and CDR2 are MNHNY and SVGAGI (reference sequence).

This clone was seen a handful of times. The chain has TRBV28 and TRBJ2-3; 10 positions match TRBD2. This CDR3 is 14 amino acids long. The germline gives CDR1 MDHEN, CDR2 SYDVKM. V gave up 4 bases and J gave up 4 bases; unmatched junction bases: 2. In DNA, the CDR3 is TGTGCCAGCAGTTGGAGCGGGGGGGCAGATACGCAGTATTTT. It is translated as CASSWSGGADTQYF.

The chain links TRBV15 to TRBJ2-2; no definite D call. The CDR3 is made up of 17 amino acids. Trimming left V 0 bases short and J 6 bases short, with 17 bases between. Germline assignment: CDR1 LNHNV and CDR2 YYDKDF (reference sequence). CDR3 DNA sequence: TGTGCCACCAGCAGAGATTCCGTGGGGTCCTTTGCCGGGGAGCTGTTTTTT. Its protein product is CATSRDSVGSFAGELFF.

The chain has TRBV28 and TRBJ2-7, with 12 positions matching TRBD2. CDR1 is MDHEN, CDR2 SYDVKM, per germline. With 6 bases clipped from V and 6 bases from J, the junction kept 9 bases outside the gene matches. The CDR3 is 15 amino acids. Here the CDR3 DNA reads TGTGCCAGCAGGGTCCCTAGCGGGAGGGCCGGCGAGCAGTACTTC. It codes for CASRVPSGRAGEQYF.

This clone was recorded only once. The sample holds other DNA sequences that translate to the same CDR3. V usage is TRBV7-9 and J usage is TRBJ1-2; a possible D gene is TRBD1 (6 bases). Germline CDR1 and CDR2: SEHNR and FQNEAQ (reference sequence). The V end was cut by 1 base, the J end by 2 bases, with 8 bases between. This CDR3 contains 14 residues. The CDR3 is CASSLGTANYGYTF. DNA of the CDR3: TGTGCCAGCAGCTTAGGGACAGCAAACTATGGCTACACCTTC.

The chain couples TRBV4-2 to TRBJ2-1; D ambiguous. CDR3 length: 14 amino acids. The germline CDR1 and CDR2 sequences are LGHNA and YNFKEQ. V was pared by 1 base and J by 1 base, with 5 bases between. The CDR3 protein is CASSQVDSYNEQFF. DNA of the CDR3: TGTGCCAGCAGCCAAGTTGATTCCTACAATGAGCAGTTCTTC.

The chain employs TRBV7-2 and TRBJ1-6, with D possibly matching TRBD1 (6 bases). Trimming shortened V by 1 base and J by 5 bases, and 12 bases separated the two germline ends. The CDR3 runs 16 residues. Germline CDR1 and CDR2: SGHTA and FQGNSA. CDR3 DNA: TGTGCCAGCAGCTTAGGGGGGGGGCCCCATAATTCACCCCTCCACTTT. Amino acids: CASSLGGGPHNSPLHF.

The chain recombines TRBV27 with TRBJ2-3; 11 bases align to TRBD2. V lost 2 bases and J lost 2; bases outside the gene matches: 6. The CDR3 has 17 amino acids. CDR1 and CDR2 from the germline V gene are MNHEY and SMNVEV (reference sequence). CDR3: CASSLVSSGRNTDTQYF. The CDR3 DNA is TGTGCCAGCAGTTTAGTATCTAGCGGGAGGAACACAGATACGCAGTATTTT.